The 29 T cell receptor beta chains below were found in one sample sequenced in a study of blood T cell repertoires in COVID-19. Only in-frame clones appear in the TCRdb table, and some are missing; sequencing was by immunoSEQ multiplex PCR. Of 150,000 to 200,000 clones in the sample, around 84% were seen once. Material: peripheral blood. The receptors stem from a woman between 65 and 79 years old with COVID-19, enrolled during active disease.

The chain couples TRBV9 to TRBJ2-3, with 7 positions matching TRBD2. CDR1 SGDLS and CDR2 YYNGEE come from the germline V gene. After removal of 0 bases from V and 6 bases from J, the junction contained 4 bases not matched to a gene. This CDR3 region has 14 residues. This chain's CDR3 is CASSVDGGSDTQYF. For the CDR3, the DNA is TGTGCCAGCAGCGTAGACGGGGGGAGTGATACGCAGTATTTT. The full variable domain, its missing parts supplied by reference TRBV9 and TRBJ2-3, is DSGVTQTPKHLITATGQRVTLRCSPRSGDLSVYWYQQSLDQGLQFLIQYYNGEERAKGNILERFSAQQFPDLHSELNLSSLELGDSALYFCASSVDGGSDTQYFGPGTRLTVL.

V gene TRBV11-2 combines with J gene TRBJ2-4; 10 bases map to TRBD1. This CDR3 spans 17 amino acids. Germline CDR1 SGHAT, CDR2 FQNNGV. Trimming took 4 bases from V and 6 from J; bases not matched to a gene: 12. This chain's CDR3 is CASSSQGQGPGVNIQYF. The CDR3 nucleotides are TGTGCCAGCAGCTCACAGGGACAGGGGCCCGGGGTAAACATTCAGTACTTC.

The V and J genes are TRBV28 and TRBJ1-5; D remains ambiguous. Between the trimmed V and J ends, which lost 6 bases and 5 bases, there was a span of 17 bases. CDR1 and CDR2 (germline): MDHEN, SYDVKM. The CDR3 consists of 15 residues. This CDR3 reads CASSSSGGSYQPQHF. The CDR3 region has the DNA TGTGCCAGCAGCTCCTCAGGCGGGTCGTATCAGCCCCAGCATTTT. The full variable domain, in which reference TRBV28 and TRBJ1-5 provide the parts outside the CDR3, is DVKVTQSSRYLVKRTGEKVFLECVQDMDHENMFWYRQDPGLGLRLIYFSYDVKMKEKGDIPEGYSVSREKKERFSLILESASTNQTSMYLCASSSSGGSYQPQHFGDGTRLSIL.

The gene calls are TRBV24-1 and TRBJ2-6, with D possibly matching TRBD2 (5 bases). The V and J ends lost 2 bases and 0 bases respectively, with 10 bases between them. This CDR3 comprises 17 residues. CDR1 is KGHDR, CDR2 SFDVKD, per germline. DNA of the CDR3: TGTGCCACCAGTGATTCGGGTCGGGGCTCTGGGGCCAACGTCCTGACTTTC. Amino acids: CATSDSGRGSGANVLTF.

The chain links TRBV27 to TRBJ2-3; D possibly corresponds to TRBD2 (6 bases). The V gene lost 7 bases and the J gene lost 6 bases, with 20 bases spanning the gap. The CDR3 spans 15 residues. The germline V gene encodes CDR1 MNHEY and CDR2 SMNVEV (reference sequence). The CDR3 sequence is CASKSLRPEGDTQYF. The DNA for the CDR3 is TGTGCCAGCAAGAGTCTCAGACCGGAGGGGGATACGCAGTATTTT.

The chain carries TRBV4-1 and TRBJ2-7, with a tentative D call TRBD1 (6 bases). The V end lost 3 bases, the J end lost 0 bases, and 9 bases lay between the germline ends. The CDR3 is made up of 14 amino acids. Germline values: CDR1 MGHRA, CDR2 YSYEKL. The CDR3 loop reads CASSQDRSSYEQYV. CDR3 coding DNA: TGCGCCAGCAGCCAGGACAGAAGCTCCTACGAGCAGTACGTC.

Concerning this clone itself: At one boundary the junction diverges from the germline segment, which might be a read error. This chain connects TRBV27 to TRBJ2-5; TRBD2 is a possible D gene (7 bases). CDR1 MNHEY and CDR2 SMNVEV come from the germline V gene (reference sequence). There are 14 residues in the CDR3. CDR3 DNA: TGTGCCAGCAGCTTATTCGGGGGGCTAGAGACCCAGTACTTC. It is translated as CASSLFGGLETQYF.

The chain employs TRBV27 and TRBJ1-2; maybe TRBD1 (5 bases). The CDR3 is 14 residues long. The V and J ends lost 6 bases and 4 bases respectively, with 15 bases between them. The germline V gene has CDR1 MNHEY and CDR2 SMNVEV (reference sequence). For the CDR3, the DNA is TGTGCCAGCAGATTGACATCAGGGTTCTATGGCTACACCTTC. Protein sequence: CASRLTSGFYGYTF.

The chain is built from TRBV11-2 and TRBJ2-3, with 9 bases matching TRBD2. Trimming removed 2 bases from V and 4 bases from J; junction bases left unmatched: 10. Germline CDR1 and CDR2: SGHAT and FQNNGV. The CDR3 has 17 amino acids. Here the CDR3 DNA reads TGTGCCAGCAGCTTAACAGCGGGGGGAGTTTTTGCAGATACGCAGTATTTT. Its protein product is CASSLTAGGVFADTQYF.

The rearrangement uses TRBV7-9 and TRBJ2-1; 11 bases are shared with TRBD1. In germline, CDR1 is SEHNR, CDR2 FQNEAQ (reference sequence). The CDR3 spans 15 residues. The V gene end was trimmed by 5 bases and the J gene end by 9 bases; junction bases not matched to a gene: 9. DNA of the CDR3: TGTGCCAGCAGCCATTGGGACAGGGGGATTCCTGAGCAGTTCTTC. Its protein product is CASSHWDRGIPEQFF.

The gene calls are TRBV3-1 (or the pseudogene TRBV3-2) and TRBJ2-3, with TRBD2 identical over 9 bases. From germline, CDR1 is LGHDT and CDR2 YNNKEL (reference sequence). J gave up 9 bases and V 4 bases, and 2 bases lay outside the gene matches. This CDR3 has 12 residues. CDR3 sequence: CASSPSGRTQYF. For the CDR3, the DNA is TGTGCCAGCAGCCCAAGCGGGAGGACGCAGTATTTT.

The CDR3 loop is CASSIDRGTNSPLHF. The CDR3 DNA follows: TGTGCCAGTAGTATCGACAGGGGTACTAATTCACCCCTCCACTTT. The chain is built from TRBV19 and TRBJ1-6; 8 bases align to TRBD1. With 3 bases clipped from V and 6 bases from J, the junction kept 4 bases outside the gene matches. CDR1 and CDR2 (germline): LNHDA, SQIVND (reference sequence). The CDR3 totals 15 residues.

This clone was recorded once. The chain couples TRBV10-3 to TRBJ2-1; 11 bases match TRBD2. The CDR3 runs 13 residues. Per the germline V gene, CDR1 is ENHRY and CDR2 is SYGVKD. V lost 8 bases and J lost 7; bases outside the gene matches: 4. The CDR3 DNA is TGTGCCATCGGGACTAGCGGAATTAATGAGCAGTTCTTC. Protein sequence: CAIGTSGINEQFF.

This chain links TRBV2 with TRBJ1-6, with a tentative D call TRBD1 (5 bases). V gave up 4 bases and J gave up 5 bases, with 9 bases separating them. This CDR3 comprises 14 residues. Germline CDR1 SNHLY, CDR2 FYNNEI. Here the CDR3 DNA reads TGTGCCAGCAGTGTCGAACAGGATAATTCACCCCTCCACTTT. Translating it yields CASSVEQDNSPLHF.

The rearrangement joins TRBV18 to TRBJ2-2, with D tentatively TRBD2 (5 bases). CDR1 is KGHSH, CDR2 LQKENI, per germline. The CDR3 length is 17 residues. Between the trimmed V and J ends, which lost 10 bases and 4 bases, there was a span of 25 bases. Here the CDR3 DNA reads TGTGCCACCCCGGGTGGCGGTTCCCAAGGGAGCACCGGGGAGCTGTTTTTT. It encodes CATPGGGSQGSTGELFF.

This clone showed up just once. The chain has TRBV11-2 and TRBJ1-4; D gene uncertain. Germline V gene data show CDR1 as SGHAT and CDR2 as FQNNGV. The V gene lost 5 bases and the J gene lost 4 bases, with 17 bases spanning the gap. The CDR3 runs to 16 residues. The DNA for the CDR3 is TGTGCCAGCAGCGGCAGCGGTGGGGTCCTTAATGAAAAACTGTTTTTT. Its translation is CASSGSGGVLNEKLFF.

The chain carries TRBV9 and TRBJ2-1, with D perhaps matching TRBD2 (7 bases). The CDR3 totals 15 residues. Deletions cut 1 base from V and 6 bases from J, with 14 bases between. The germline V gene has CDR1 SGDLS and CDR2 YYNGEE. This CDR3 reads CASSVNGGHANEQFF. DNA for the CDR3: TGTGCCAGCAGCGTAAACGGGGGGCATGCCAATGAGCAGTTCTTC. Full variable domain (missing parts from reference TRBV9 and TRBJ2-1): DSGVTQTPKHLITATGQRVTLRCSPRSGDLSVYWYQQSLDQGLQFLIQYYNGEERAKGNILERFSAQQFPDLHSELNLSSLELGDSALYFCASSVNGGHANEQFFGPGTRLTVL.

The gene calls are TRBV6-5 and TRBJ1-1; D is undetermined. CDR3 length equals 14 residues. V was cut by 7 bases and J by 0 bases, with 12 bases left in between. Germline CDR1 MNHEY, CDR2 SVGAGI. CDR3 DNA sequence: TGTGCCAGCATGGAACAGCCCCTGAACACTGAAGCTTTCTTT. Its translation is CASMEQPLNTEAFF.

The gene calls are TRBV19 and TRBJ1-2; D gene unclear. The V gene lost 5 bases and the J gene lost 0 bases, with 7 bases spanning the gap. The CDR3 loop spans 13 amino acids. Germline V gene data show CDR1 as LNHDA and CDR2 as SQIVND (reference sequence). CDR3 residues: CASSSRANYGYTF. CDR3 sequence (DNA): TGTGCCAGTAGTTCTCGGGCTAACTATGGCTACACCTTC.

The chain carries TRBV27 and TRBJ2-5, with D possibly TRBD1 on 6 matching bases. V lost 0 bases and J 3 bases, leaving 11 bases between the germline ends. The germline gives CDR1 MNHEY, CDR2 SMNVEV (reference sequence). The CDR3 is made up of 15 amino acids. The CDR3 reads CASSLSGHLKETQYF. The CDR3 coding sequence is TGTGCCAGCAGTTTATCGGGACACCTTAAAGAGACCCAGTACTTC.

The chain carries TRBV5-5 and TRBJ1-5; no firm D call. Germline CDR1 and CDR2: SGHKS and YYEKEE (reference sequence). V dropped 0 bases and J dropped 1 base, with 5 bases sitting between them. The CDR3 has 14 amino acids. In DNA, the CDR3 is TGTGCCAGCAGCTTGGGAGGGAGCAATCAGCCCCAGCATTTT. Translation gives CASSLGGSNQPQHF.

The gene calls are TRBV10-3 and TRBJ1-1; the D gene is possibly TRBD1 (5 bases). This CDR3 comprises 12 residues. V lost 2 bases and J lost 7, with 8 bases in between. The germline CDR1 and CDR2 sequences are ENHRY and SYGVKD. The CDR3 nucleotides read TGTGCCATCAGTGAGCAGGGACTTGAAGCTTTCTTT. This translates into CAISEQGLEAFF.

This rearrangement joins TRBV5-6 to TRBJ2-3; perhaps TRBD1 as D (6 bases). V shed 4 bases and J shed 0 bases, with 9 bases lying between them. CDR1 is SGHDT and CDR2 is YYEEEE in the germline V gene. CDR3 length equals 14 residues. This CDR3 reads CASSRQASTDTQYF. CDR3 nucleotides: TGTGCCAGCAGCCGACAGGCGAGCACAGATACGCAGTATTTT.

V and J are TRBV6-6 and TRBJ1-1; 7 bases align to TRBD1. This CDR3 is 12 amino acids long. The germline V gene encodes CDR1 MNHNY and CDR2 SVGAGI (reference sequence). CDR3 bases: TGTGCTGGTAGGGGGCAGAACACTGAAGCTTTCTTT. It is translated as CAGRGQNTEAFF.

The chain recombines TRBV11-2 with TRBJ2-7; D gene unclear. Germline V gene lookup returns CDR1 SGHAT and CDR2 FQNNGV. The CDR3 totals 15 residues. Trimming stripped 5 bases from V and 0 bases from J, with 14 bases between. The CDR3 sequence is CASSPSRQPSYEQYF. In DNA form, the CDR3 reads TGTGCCAGCAGCCCGAGCAGGCAGCCCTCCTACGAGCAGTACTTC. The full variable domain, completed using reference TRBV11-2 and TRBJ2-7, is EAGVAQSPRYKIIEKRQSVAFWCNPISGHATLYWYQQILGQGPKLLIQFQNNGVVDDSQLPKDRFSAERLKGVDSTLKIQPAKLEDSAVYLCASSPSRQPSYEQYFGPGTRLTVT.

The J gene is TRBJ1-1, the V gene TRBV6-5; 8 positions agree with TRBD1. There are 14 residues in the CDR3. The germline gives CDR1 MNHEY, CDR2 SVGAGI. Germline trimming cut 7 bases from V and 1 base from J; bases unmatched to any gene: 5. Here the CDR3 DNA reads TGTGCCAGCAAACCGGGACAGGAGAACACTGAAGCTTTCTTT. Its translation is CASKPGQENTEAFF.

The chain employs TRBV28 and TRBJ2-7; 14 bases align to TRBD2. The ends lost 8 bases at V and 6 bases at J; junction bases unmatched: 3. Germline V lookup: CDR1 MDHEN, CDR2 SYDVKM. This CDR3 is 13 amino acids long. CDR3 protein: CASCGTSGSEQYF. Here the CDR3 DNA reads TGTGCCAGCTGTGGGACTAGCGGGAGCGAGCAGTACTTC.

The chain recombines TRBV6-5 with TRBJ2-2; TRBD1 matches 7 bases. Trimming removed 7 bases from V and 7 bases from J; junction bases left unmatched: 9. CDR3 length equals 14 residues. The V gene's germline CDR1 is MNHEY and CDR2 SVGAGI. The CDR3 bases are TGTGCCAGCAACCGACAGGGCTCTGTCGGGGAGCTGTTTTTT. This codes for CASNRQGSVGELFF.

V is TRBV12-3 or TRBV12-4 and J is TRBJ2-1, with no clear D. V shed 6 bases and J shed 8 bases, with 8 bases lying between them. CDR3 length: 11 residues. As DNA, the CDR3 is TGTGCCAGCAGATCCAGTTATGAGCAGTTCTTC. Residues: CASRSSYEQFF.